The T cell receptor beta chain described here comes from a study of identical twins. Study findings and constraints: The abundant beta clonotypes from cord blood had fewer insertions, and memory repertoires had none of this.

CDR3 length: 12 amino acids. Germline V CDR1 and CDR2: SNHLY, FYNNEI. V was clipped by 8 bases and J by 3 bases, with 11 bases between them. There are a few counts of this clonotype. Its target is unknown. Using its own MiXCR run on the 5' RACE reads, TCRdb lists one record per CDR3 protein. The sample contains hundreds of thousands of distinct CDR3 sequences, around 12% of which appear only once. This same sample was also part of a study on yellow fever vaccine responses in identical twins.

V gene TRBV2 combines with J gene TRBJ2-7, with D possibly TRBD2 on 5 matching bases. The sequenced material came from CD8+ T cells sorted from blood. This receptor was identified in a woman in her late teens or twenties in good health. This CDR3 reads CASLGRGYEQYF. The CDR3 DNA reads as TGTGCCAGCCTCGGTCGGGGCTACGAGCAGTACTTC.